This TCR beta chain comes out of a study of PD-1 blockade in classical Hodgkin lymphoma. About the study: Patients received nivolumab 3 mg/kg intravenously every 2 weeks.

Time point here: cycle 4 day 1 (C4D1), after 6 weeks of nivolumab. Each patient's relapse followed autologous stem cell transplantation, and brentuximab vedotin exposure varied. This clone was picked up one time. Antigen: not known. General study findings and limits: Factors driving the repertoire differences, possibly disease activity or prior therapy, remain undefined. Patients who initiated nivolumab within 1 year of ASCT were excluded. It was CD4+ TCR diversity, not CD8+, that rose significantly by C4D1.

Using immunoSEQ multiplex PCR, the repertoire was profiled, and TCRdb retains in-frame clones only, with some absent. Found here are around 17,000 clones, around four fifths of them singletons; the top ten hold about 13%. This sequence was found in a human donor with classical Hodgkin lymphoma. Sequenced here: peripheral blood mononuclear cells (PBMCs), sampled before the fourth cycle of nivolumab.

The CDR3, as DNA: TGTGCCAGCAGCCTCAAGAGGCTGGGGGAGCTGTTTTTT. It is translated as CASSLKRLGELFF. The genes are TRBV14 and TRBJ2-2; D ambiguous. The germline gives CDR1 SGHDN, CDR2 FVKESK. Trimming left V 4 bases short and J 8 bases short, with 11 bases between. This CDR3 region has 13 residues.